This passage covers 11 T cell receptor beta chains from one sample sequenced in a study of response to subunit inactivated influenza vaccine. TCRdb reprocessed the RT-PCR reads via MiXCR and lists one record per CDR3 protein. Of some 850,000 distinct CDR3 sequences in the sample, roughly 18% are singletons; the top ten hold 11%. The sequenced sample was PBMCs from blood, obtained more than 4 days after vaccination. These receptor sequences come from a man in his fifties who received an inactivated influenza vaccine.

This clonotype has at least ten counts. V is TRBV11-2 and J is TRBJ2-3; 10 positions agree with TRBD2. The CDR3 is made up of 17 amino acids. Unmatched junction bases numbered 4, after V lost 0 bases and J lost 1 base. Germline V gene data show CDR1 as SGHAT and CDR2 as FQNNGV. The CDR3 sequence is CASSLELAGPRTDTQYF. CDR3 coding DNA: TGTGCCAGCAGCTTAGAACTAGCGGGACCCCGCACAGATACGCAGTATTTT.

This clonotype has a handful of counts. This chain links TRBV10-2 with TRBJ2-2, with 8 bases aligning to TRBD2. With 7 bases clipped from V and 8 bases from J, the junction kept 9 bases outside the gene matches. Germline CDR1 is WSHSY and CDR2 is SAAADI. This CDR3 region has 14 residues. The CDR3 nucleotides are TGCGCCAGCACTCCCGGGGGGGTATTGGGGGAGCTGTTTTTT. Translation: CASTPGGVLGELFF.

The chain recombines TRBV28 with TRBJ1-6; D gene ambiguous. The germline V and J ends were trimmed by 5 bases and 7 bases, with 15 bases remaining between them. Germline V gene sequence: CDR1 MDHEN, CDR2 SYDVKM. This CDR3 has 15 amino acids. The CDR3 is CASSPPDRRNSPLHF. The CDR3, as DNA: TGTGCCAGCAGTCCCCCGGACCGGCGGAATTCACCCCTCCACTTT.

This clonotype turned up a few times. The rearrangement joins TRBV5-1 to TRBJ2-1; perhaps TRBD2 as D (7 bases). V lost 6 bases and J 2 bases, leaving 15 bases between the germline ends. The CDR3 length is 15 residues. Germline-derived CDR1 and CDR2 are SGHRS and YFSETQ. CDR3 sequence: CASTLTGGPYNEQFF. The CDR3 DNA is TGCGCCAGCACCCTAACGGGGGGCCCCTACAATGAGCAGTTCTTC. The full variable domain, its missing parts supplied by reference TRBV5-1 and TRBJ2-1, is KAGVTQTPRYLIKTRGQQVTLSCSPISGHRSVSWYQQTPGQGLQFLFEYFSETQRNKGNFPGRFSGRQFSNSRSEMNVSTLELGDSALYLCASTLTGGPYNEQFFGPGTRLTVL.

There are a few counts of this clonotype. The chain recombines TRBV7-3 with TRBJ2-1, with 9 positions matching TRBD2. The CDR3 has 15 amino acids. Germline lookup yields CDR1 SGHTA and CDR2 FQGTGA. V was pared by 6 bases and J by 6 bases, with 9 bases of the junction left unmatched. CDR3: CASRSLGSGSNEQFF. CDR3 sequence (DNA): TGTGCCAGCAGGTCGCTAGGTAGCGGGAGCAATGAGCAGTTCTTC.

The chain combines TRBV20-1 with TRBJ2-3; D is unclear. With 8 bases removed from V and 1 base from J, the gap between germline ends came to 7 bases. The CDR3 covers 11 residues. Looked up from germline, CDR1 is DFQATT and CDR2 is SNEGSKA (reference sequence). CDR3 in DNA: TGCAGTCCGGACGGCACAGATACGCAGTATTTT. It encodes CSPDGTDTQYF.

Many counts were recorded for this clonotype. The V gene is TRBV7-6, the J gene TRBJ2-6; a weak D match, TRBD2 (6 bases). Germline V gives CDR1 SGHVS, CDR2 FNYEAQ. The CDR3 contains 19 residues. Trimming shortened V by 0 bases and J by 0 bases, and 15 bases separated the two germline ends. The CDR3 region is CASSLASAADYSGANVLTF. The CDR3 nucleotides read TGTGCCAGCAGCTTAGCATCGGCTGCGGACTACTCTGGGGCCAACGTCCTGACTTTC.

Only a few counts were recorded for this clonotype. The chain couples TRBV20-1 to TRBJ2-7; 10 nucleotides match TRBD1. CDR1 is DFQATT and CDR2 is SNEGSKA in the germline V gene (reference sequence). Germline trimming cut 4 bases from V and 5 bases from J; bases unmatched to any gene: 8. CDR3 length equals 14 residues. DNA of the CDR3: TGCAGTGCTAAATCCGGGACAGGGGCCCACGAGCAGTACTTC. This gives the protein CSAKSGTGAHEQYF.

The chain combines TRBV6-1 with TRBJ2-7; either TRBD1 or TRBD2 may supply D (5 bases each). V was shortened by 6 bases and J by 4 bases, with 19 bases between the two germline ends. Germline CDR1 is MNHNS and CDR2 is SASEGT. The CDR3 is 15 residues long. The CDR3 DNA reads as TGTGCCAGCAGGCCTATGGGGCAGGGACGATACGAGCAGTACTTC. Translated, it gives CASRPMGQGRYEQYF.

This chain links TRBV9 with TRBJ2-1, with 8 positions matching TRBD2. V gave up 0 bases and J gave up 3 bases; unmatched junction bases: 5. This CDR3 spans 16 amino acids. The V gene's germline CDR1 is SGDLS and CDR2 YYNGEE. CDR3 DNA: TGTGCCAGCAGCGTAGCTGGTAGCGGGGTCTACAATGAGCAGTTCTTC. As protein: CASSVAGSGVYNEQFF.

In its sample, this clonotype was seen a few times. This chain uses TRBV20-1 with TRBJ2-1; no clear D. Germline-derived CDR1 and CDR2 are DFQATT and SNEGSKA (reference sequence). The germline V and J ends were trimmed by 6 bases and 9 bases, with 18 bases remaining between them. The CDR3 runs 13 residues. In nucleotides, the CDR3 is TGCAGTGCGAAGCCGGTCAACTGGGGTGAGCAGTTCTTC. It is translated as CSAKPVNWGEQFF.